These 6 T cell receptor beta chains were all obtained from the same sample, sequenced in a study of blood T cell repertoires in COVID-19. Sequencing was performed with immunoSEQ multiplex PCR; in TCRdb, only in-frame clones are kept and a portion is missing. This table holds 200,000 to 250,000 clones, around 83% found once. Sequencing used peripheral blood. These receptor sequences come from a woman aged 50 to 60 with acute or convalescent COVID-19.

The chain uses TRBV24-1 and TRBJ2-1; the match to TRBD1 covers 11 bases. Germline V lookup: CDR1 KGHDR, CDR2 SFDVKD. CDR3 length equals 16 residues. V shed 6 bases, J shed 5 bases, and the junction held 8 bases outside the gene matches. CDR3 loop: CATSPPGTGGDNEQFF. The CDR3 DNA reads as TGTGCCACCAGTCCCCCCGGGACAGGGGGGGACAATGAGCAGTTCTTC.

V is TRBV12-3 or TRBV12-4 and J is TRBJ2-5, with 9 bases that match TRBD1. Germline trimming cut 8 bases from V and 10 bases from J; bases unmatched to any gene: 8. This CDR3 has 12 residues. CDR3 nucleotide sequence: TGTGCCAGCGGGTCGGGACAGGGTATCCAGTACTTC. It codes for CASGSGQGIQYF.

This clone has a single count. The V call is TRBV4-2, the J call TRBJ1-5; D uncertain. Germline V gene sequence: CDR1 LGHNA, CDR2 YNFKEQ. The CDR3 extends over 13 amino acids. V lost 4 bases to trimming and J lost 3 bases, with 7 bases between them. CDR3 in DNA: TGTGCCAGCAGCCCCGGGTTCAATCAGCCCCAGCATTTT. Protein product: CASSPGFNQPQHF.

J is TRBJ2-5 and V is TRBV7-3; 9 nucleotides line up with TRBD2. CDR1 and CDR2 (germline): SGHTA, FQGTGA. The CDR3 sequence is 14 residues long. Trimming at V came to 5 bases and at J to 5 bases, leaving 6 bases not matched to a gene. DNA of the CDR3: TGTGCCAGCAGCCAAGCGGGGGGCAGGGAGACCCAGTACTTC. Translated: CASSQAGGRETQYF.

As to this clone: The same CDR3 arises from other DNA sequences in this sample as well. This chain joins TRBV13 and TRBJ2-2; 9 nucleotides align to TRBD2. The CDR3 sequence is 16 residues long. Trimming removed 1 base from V and 4 bases from J; junction bases left unmatched: 4. The germline CDR1 and CDR2 sequences are PRHDT and FYEKMQ (reference sequence). Here the CDR3 DNA reads TGTGCCAGCAGCTTAGTTAGCGGGAGAATCACCGGGGAGCTGTTTTTT. Its translation: CASSLVSGRITGELFF.

This chain links TRBV7-2 with TRBJ2-7; possibly TRBD1 for D (5 bases). The CDR3 runs 17 residues. With 3 bases removed from V and 0 bases from J, the gap between germline ends came to 18 bases. Germline V CDR1 and CDR2: SGHTA, FQGNSA. The CDR3 nucleotides read TGTGCCAGCAGCTTTCCCATAAGGGGAAGGGCCTCCTACGAGCAGTACTTC. As protein: CASSFPIRGRASYEQYF.